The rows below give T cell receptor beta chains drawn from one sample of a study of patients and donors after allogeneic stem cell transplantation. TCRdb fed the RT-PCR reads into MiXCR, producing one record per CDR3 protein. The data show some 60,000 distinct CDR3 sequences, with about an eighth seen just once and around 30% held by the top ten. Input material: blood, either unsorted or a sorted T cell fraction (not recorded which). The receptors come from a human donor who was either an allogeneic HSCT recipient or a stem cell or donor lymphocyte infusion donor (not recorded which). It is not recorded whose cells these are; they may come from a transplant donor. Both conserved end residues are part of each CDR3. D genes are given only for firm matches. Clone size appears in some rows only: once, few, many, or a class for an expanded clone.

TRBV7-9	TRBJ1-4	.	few	TGTGCCAGCAGCTTAGAACGATTCCGGGGGCCGAATGAAAAACTGTTTTTT	CASSLERFRGPNEKLFF
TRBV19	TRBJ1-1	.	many	TGTGCCAGTAGTATAGAAGTGATCGGACTCACAGGAGCTTTCTTT	CASSIEVIGLTGAFF
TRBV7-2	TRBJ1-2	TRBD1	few	TGTGCCAGCAGCCCCCGACGGGACAGGACTTATGGCTACACCTTC	CASSPRRDRTYGYTF
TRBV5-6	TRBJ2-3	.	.	TGTGCCAGCAGCACTGAAGGGACAGCCAGGAGGGGGGATACGCAGTATTTT	CASSTEGTARRGDTQYF
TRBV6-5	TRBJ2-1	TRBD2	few	TGTGCCAGCAGTTTACTATTCGCGGCGGGAGTCTACAATGAGCAGTTCTTC	CASSLLFAAGVYNEQFF
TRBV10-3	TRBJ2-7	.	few	TGTGCCATCAGTGAGCGCCTACGGGACGGTAACTACGAGCAGTACTTC	CAISERLRDGNYEQYF
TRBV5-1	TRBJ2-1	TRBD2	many	TGCGCCAGCAGCTTGGGACTAGCGGGAGACGAGCAGTTCTTC	CASSLGLAGDEQFF
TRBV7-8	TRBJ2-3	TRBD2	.	TGTGCCAGCAGCTATAAGCGGGAGAGGGCAGATACGCAGTATTTT	CASSYKRERADTQYF
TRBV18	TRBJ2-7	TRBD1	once	TGTGCCAGCTCACCGGGGACAGTGTACTACGAGCAGTACTTC	CASSPGTVYYEQYF
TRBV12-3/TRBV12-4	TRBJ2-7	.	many	TGTGCCAGCAGTTTTCAGGGTTTATACGAGCAGTACTTC	CASSFQGLYEQYF
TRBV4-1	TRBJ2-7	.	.	TGCGCCAGCAGCCAAGAGGCAGGCGGTGAGGTCTACGAGCAGTACTTC	CASSQEAGGEVYEQYF
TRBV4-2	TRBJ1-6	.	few	TGTGCCAGCAGCCAAGATTCTGCAGGGTCGGGTTCACCCCTCCACTTT	CASSQDSAGSGSPLHF
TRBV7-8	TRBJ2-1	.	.	TGTGCCAGCAGCCACGTCACGGAAGCCCCGGGACCAAACAAGTTCTTC	CASSHVTEAPGPNKFF
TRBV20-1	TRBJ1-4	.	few	TGCAGTGCTAGGGATATGGGTAATGAAAAACTGTTTTTT	CSARDMGNEKLFF
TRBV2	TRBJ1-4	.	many	TGTGCCAGCAAGCCCTCTTCAACTAATGAAAAACTGTTTTTT	CASKPSSTNEKLFF
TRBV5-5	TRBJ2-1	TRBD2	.	TGTGCCAGCAGCTTACGGGACTACTCCTACAATGAGCAGTTCTTC	CASSLRDYSYNEQFF
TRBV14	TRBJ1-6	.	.	TGTGCCAGCAGCCAACCTTTTAATTCACCCCTCCACTTT	CASSQPFNSPLHF
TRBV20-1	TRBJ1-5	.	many	TGCAGTGCTAATGGGGCAGTCGATCGGCCCCAGCATTTT	CSANGAVDRPQHF
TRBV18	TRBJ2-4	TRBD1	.	TGTGCCAGCTCACCTGGACAGGGGGGCATTCAGTACTTC	CASSPGQGGIQYF
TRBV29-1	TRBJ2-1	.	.	TGCAGCACCAACGCTGGAGAGTCCTACAATGAGCAGTTCTTC	CSTNAGESYNEQFF
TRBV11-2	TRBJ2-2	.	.	TGTGCCAGCAGCGTATTAAACACCGGGGAGCTGTTTTTT	CASSVLNTGELFF
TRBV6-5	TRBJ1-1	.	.	TGTGCCAGCAGTTATAGGGGGGCGCGAACTGAAGCTTTCTTT	CASSYRGARTEAFF
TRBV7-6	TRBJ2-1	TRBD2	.	TGTGCCAGCAGCTTACGACTAGCGGGAGGAAGCGCCAATGAGCAGTTCTTC	CASSLRLAGGSANEQFF
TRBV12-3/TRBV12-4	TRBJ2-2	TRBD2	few	TGTGCCAGCAGTTATATACTAGCGGGTACCGCGAACACCGGGGAGCTGTTTTTT	CASSYILAGTANTGELFF
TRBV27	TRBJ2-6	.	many	TGTGCCAGCAGCCCTAATCTCTCTGGGGCCAACGTCCTGACTTTC	CASSPNLSGANVLTF
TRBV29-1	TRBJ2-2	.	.	TGCAGCGTTGAAGATCTCAGCCGGACAGCGAACACCGGGGAGCTGTTTTTT	CSVEDLSRTANTGELFF
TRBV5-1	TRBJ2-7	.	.	TGCGCCAGCAGCCCGAGGATGAGCAGTCGCACCTACGAGCAGTACTTC	CASSPRMSSRTYEQYF
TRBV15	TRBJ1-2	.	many	TGTGCCACCAGCAGAGATCGGGGGGATGGCTACACCTTC	CATSRDRGDGYTF
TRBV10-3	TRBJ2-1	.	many	TGTGCCATCAGTTCGCCGGGACTCCCTTACAATGAGCAGTTCTTC	CAISSPGLPYNEQFF
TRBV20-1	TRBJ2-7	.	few	TGCAGTGCCCTCTCCCCGTACGAGCAGTACTTC	CSALSPYEQYF
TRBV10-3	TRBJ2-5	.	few	TGTGCCATCAGTCCAGGCCAAGAGACCCAGTACTTC	CAISPGQETQYF